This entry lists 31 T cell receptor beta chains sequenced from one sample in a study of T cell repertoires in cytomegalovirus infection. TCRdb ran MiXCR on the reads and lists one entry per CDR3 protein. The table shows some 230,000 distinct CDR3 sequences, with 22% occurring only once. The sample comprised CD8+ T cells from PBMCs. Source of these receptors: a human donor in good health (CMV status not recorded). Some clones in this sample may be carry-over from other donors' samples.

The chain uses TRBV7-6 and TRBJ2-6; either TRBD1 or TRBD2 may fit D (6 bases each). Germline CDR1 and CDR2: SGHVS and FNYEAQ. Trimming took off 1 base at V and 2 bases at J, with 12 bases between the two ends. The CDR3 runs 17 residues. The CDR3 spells CASSLEQGLAGANVLTF. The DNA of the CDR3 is TGTGCCAGCAGCTTAGAACAGGGACTTGCTGGGGCCAACGTCCTGACTTTC. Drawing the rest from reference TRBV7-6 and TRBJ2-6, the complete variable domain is GAGVSQSPRYKVTKRGQDVALRCDPISGHVSLYWYRQALGQGPEFLTYFNYEAQQDKSGLPNDRFSAERPEGSISTLTIQRTEQRDSAMYRCASSLEQGLAGANVLTFGAGSRLTVL.

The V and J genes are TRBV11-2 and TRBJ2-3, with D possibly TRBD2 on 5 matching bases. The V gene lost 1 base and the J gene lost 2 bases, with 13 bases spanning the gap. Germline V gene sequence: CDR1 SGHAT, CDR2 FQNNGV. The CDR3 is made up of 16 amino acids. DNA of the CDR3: TGTGCCAGCAGCTTAGCTGGTAGCGACTACACAGATACGCAGTATTTT. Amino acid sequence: CASSLAGSDYTDTQYF.

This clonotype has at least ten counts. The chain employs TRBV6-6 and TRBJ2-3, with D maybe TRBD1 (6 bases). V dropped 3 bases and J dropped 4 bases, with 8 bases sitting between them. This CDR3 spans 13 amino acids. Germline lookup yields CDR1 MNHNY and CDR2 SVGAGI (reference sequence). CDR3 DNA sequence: TGTGCCAGCAGTTATCAGGGGTCAGATACGCAGTATTTT. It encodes CASSYQGSDTQYF.

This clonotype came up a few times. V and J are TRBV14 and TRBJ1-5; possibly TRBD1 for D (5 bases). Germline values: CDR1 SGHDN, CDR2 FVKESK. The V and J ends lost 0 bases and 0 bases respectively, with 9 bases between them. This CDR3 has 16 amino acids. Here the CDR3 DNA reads TGTGCCAGCAGCCAAGAGTCAGGGTATAGCAATCAGCCCCAGCATTTT. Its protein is CASSQESGYSNQPQHF.

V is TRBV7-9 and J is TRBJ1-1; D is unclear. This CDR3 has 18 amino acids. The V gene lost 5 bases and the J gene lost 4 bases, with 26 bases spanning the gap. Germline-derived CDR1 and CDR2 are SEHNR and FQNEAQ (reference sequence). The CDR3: CASSVLAGKSPWGTEAFF. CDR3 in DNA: TGTGCCAGCAGCGTCTTAGCCGGGAAATCTCCCTGGGGCACTGAAGCTTTCTTT. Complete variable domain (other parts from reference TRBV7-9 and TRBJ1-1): DTGVSQNPRHKITKRGQNVTFRCDPISEHNRLYWYRQTLGQGPEFLTYFQNEAQLEKSRLLSDRFSAERPKGSFSTLEIQRTEQGDSAMYLCASSVLAGKSPWGTEAFFGQGTRLTVV.

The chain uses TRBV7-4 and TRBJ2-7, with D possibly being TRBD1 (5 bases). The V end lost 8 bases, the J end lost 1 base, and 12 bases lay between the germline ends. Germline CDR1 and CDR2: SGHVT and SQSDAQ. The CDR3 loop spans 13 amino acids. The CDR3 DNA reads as TGTGCCAGCTGGTCAGGGATTTCCTACGAGCAGTACTTC. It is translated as CASWSGISYEQYF. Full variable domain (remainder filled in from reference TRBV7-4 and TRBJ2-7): GAGVSQSPRYKVAKRGRDVALRCDSISGHVTLYWYRQTLGQGSEVLTYSQSDAQRDKSGRPSGRFSAERPERSVSTLKIQRTEQGDSAVYLCASWSGISYEQYFGPGTRLTVT.

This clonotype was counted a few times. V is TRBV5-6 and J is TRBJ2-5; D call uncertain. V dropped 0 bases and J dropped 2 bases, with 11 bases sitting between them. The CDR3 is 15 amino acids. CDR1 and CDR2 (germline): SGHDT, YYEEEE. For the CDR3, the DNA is TGTGCCAGCAGCTTGGCGGCCTGGAAACAAGAGACCCAGTACTTC. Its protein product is CASSLAAWKQETQYF. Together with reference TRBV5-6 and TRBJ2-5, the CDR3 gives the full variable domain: DAGVTQSPTHLIKTRGQQVTLRCSPKSGHDTVSWYQQALGQGPQFIFQYYEEEERQRGNFPDRFSGHQFPNYSSELNVNALLLGDSALYLCASSLAAWKQETQYFGPGTRLLVL.

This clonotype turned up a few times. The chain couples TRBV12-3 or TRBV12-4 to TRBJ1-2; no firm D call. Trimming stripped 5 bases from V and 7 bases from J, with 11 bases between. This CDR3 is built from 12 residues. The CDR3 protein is CASSPTRGGYTF. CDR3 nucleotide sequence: TGTGCCAGCAGTCCAACGAGAGGTGGCTACACCTTC.

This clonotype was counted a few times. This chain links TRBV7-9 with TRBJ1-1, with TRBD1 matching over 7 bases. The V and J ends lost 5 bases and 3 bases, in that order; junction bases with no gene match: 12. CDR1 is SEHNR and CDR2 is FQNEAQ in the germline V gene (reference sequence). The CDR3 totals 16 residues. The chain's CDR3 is CASSGSGTVRHTEAFF. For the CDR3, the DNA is TGTGCCAGCAGCGGCTCCGGGACAGTGAGGCACACTGAAGCTTTCTTT.

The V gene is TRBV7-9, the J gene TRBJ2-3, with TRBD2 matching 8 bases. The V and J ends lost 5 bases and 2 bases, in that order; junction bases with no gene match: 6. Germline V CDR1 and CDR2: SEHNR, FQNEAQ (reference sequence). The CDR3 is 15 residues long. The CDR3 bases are TGTGCCAGCAGCACCAGGCGGGGGGCCACAGATACGCAGTATTTT. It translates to CASSTRRGATDTQYF.

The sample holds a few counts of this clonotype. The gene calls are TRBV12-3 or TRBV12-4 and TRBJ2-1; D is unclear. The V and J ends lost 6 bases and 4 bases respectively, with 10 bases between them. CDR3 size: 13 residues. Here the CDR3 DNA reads TGTGCCAGCAGCCCATCAGAGTACAATGAGCAGTTCTTC. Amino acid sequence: CASSPSEYNEQFF.

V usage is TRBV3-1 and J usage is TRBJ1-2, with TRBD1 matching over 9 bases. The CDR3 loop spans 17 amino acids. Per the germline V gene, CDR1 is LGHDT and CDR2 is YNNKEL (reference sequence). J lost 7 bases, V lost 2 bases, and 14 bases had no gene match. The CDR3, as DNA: TGTGCCAGCAGCCAATGGACTTCGGGACAGGGAACTATTGGCTACACCTTC. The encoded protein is CASSQWTSGQGTIGYTF.

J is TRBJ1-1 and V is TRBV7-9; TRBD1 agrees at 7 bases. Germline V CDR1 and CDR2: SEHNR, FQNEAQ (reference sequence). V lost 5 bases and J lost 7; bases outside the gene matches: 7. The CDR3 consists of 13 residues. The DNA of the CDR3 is TGTGCCAGCAGCCCTACAGGGGCCCTTGAAGCTTTCTTT. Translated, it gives CASSPTGALEAFF.

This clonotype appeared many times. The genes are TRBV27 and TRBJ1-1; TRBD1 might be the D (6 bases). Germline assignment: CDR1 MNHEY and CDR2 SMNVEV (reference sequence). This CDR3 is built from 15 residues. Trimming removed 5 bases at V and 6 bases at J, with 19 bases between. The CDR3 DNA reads TGTGCCAGCAGTACGTACAGGGAGGGTCGCCCTGAAGCTTTCTTT. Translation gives CASSTYREGRPEAFF.

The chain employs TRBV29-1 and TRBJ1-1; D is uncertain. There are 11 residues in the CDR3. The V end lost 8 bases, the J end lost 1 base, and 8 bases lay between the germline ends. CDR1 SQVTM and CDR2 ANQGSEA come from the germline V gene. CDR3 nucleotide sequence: TGCAGCTGCCTTACGAACACTGAAGCTTTCTTT. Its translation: CSCLTNTEAFF.

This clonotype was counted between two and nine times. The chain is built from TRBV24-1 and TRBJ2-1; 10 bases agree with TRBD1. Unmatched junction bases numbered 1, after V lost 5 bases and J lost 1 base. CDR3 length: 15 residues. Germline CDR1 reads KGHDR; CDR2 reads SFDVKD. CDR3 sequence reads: CATSGDRGSYNEQFF. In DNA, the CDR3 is TGTGCCACCAGTGGGGACAGGGGATCCTACAATGAGCAGTTCTTC.

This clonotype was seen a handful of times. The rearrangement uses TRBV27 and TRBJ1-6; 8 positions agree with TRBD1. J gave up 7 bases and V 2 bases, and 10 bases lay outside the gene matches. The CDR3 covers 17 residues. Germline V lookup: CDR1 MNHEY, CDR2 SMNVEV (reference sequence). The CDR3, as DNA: TGTGCCAGCAGTTTACGCAGGGGGCGAAATCTGAATTCACCCCTCCACTTT. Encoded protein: CASSLRRGRNLNSPLHF.

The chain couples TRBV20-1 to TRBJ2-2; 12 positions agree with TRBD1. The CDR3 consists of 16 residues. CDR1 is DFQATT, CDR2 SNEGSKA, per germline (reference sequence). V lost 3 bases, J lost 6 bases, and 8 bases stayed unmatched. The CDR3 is CSARFLGTGGPGELFF. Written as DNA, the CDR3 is TGCAGTGCTAGGTTTCTCGGGACAGGGGGCCCCGGGGAGCTGTTTTTT.

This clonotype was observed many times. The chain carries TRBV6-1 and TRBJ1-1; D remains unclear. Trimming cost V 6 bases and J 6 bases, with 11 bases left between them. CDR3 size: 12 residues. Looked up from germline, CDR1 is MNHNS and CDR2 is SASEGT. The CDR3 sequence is CASRSSEPEAFF. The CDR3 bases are TGTGCCAGCAGGTCCTCGGAGCCTGAAGCTTTCTTT.

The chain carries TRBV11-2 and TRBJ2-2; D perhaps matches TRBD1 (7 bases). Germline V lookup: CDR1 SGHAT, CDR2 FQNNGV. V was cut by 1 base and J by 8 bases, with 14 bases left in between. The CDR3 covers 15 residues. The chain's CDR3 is CASSLVAGGGGELFF. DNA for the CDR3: TGTGCCAGCAGCTTAGTGGCAGGGGGAGGAGGGGAGCTGTTTTTT. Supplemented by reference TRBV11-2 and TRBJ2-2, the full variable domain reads EAGVAQSPRYKIIEKRQSVAFWCNPISGHATLYWYQQILGQGPKLLIQFQNNGVVDDSQLPKDRFSAERLKGVDSTLKIQPAKLEDSAVYLCASSLVAGGGGELFFGEGSRLTVL.

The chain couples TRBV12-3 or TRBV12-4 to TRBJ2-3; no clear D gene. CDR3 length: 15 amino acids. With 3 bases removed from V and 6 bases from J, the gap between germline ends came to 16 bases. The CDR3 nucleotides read TGTGCCAGCAGTTTGGGATGGCTACTCGGGGATACGCAGTATTTT. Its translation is CASSLGWLLGDTQYF.

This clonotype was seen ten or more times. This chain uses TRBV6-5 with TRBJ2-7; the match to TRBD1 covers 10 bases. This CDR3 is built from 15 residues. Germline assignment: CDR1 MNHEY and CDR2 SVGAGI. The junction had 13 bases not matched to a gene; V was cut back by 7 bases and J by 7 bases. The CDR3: CASISTGTGEEEQYF. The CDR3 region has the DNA TGTGCCAGCATCTCCACCGGGACAGGGGAGGAAGAGCAGTACTTC.

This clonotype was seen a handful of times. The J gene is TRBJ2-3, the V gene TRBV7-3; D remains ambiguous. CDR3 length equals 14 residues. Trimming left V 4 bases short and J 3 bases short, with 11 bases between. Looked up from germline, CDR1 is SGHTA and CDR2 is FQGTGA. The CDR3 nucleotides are TGTGCCAGCAGCTCCGTATCCGGGACAGATACGCAGTATTTT. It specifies CASSSVSGTDTQYF.

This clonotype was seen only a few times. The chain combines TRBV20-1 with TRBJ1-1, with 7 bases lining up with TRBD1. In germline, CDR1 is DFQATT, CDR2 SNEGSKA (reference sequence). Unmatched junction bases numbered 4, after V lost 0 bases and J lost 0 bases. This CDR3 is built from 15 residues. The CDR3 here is CSAREGTAMNTEAFF. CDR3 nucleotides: TGCAGTGCTAGAGAGGGGACAGCGATGAACACTGAAGCTTTCTTT.

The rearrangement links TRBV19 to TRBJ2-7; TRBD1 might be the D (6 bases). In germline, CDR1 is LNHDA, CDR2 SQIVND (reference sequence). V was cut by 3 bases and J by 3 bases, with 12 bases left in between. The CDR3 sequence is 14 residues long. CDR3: CASSIYQGSYEQYF. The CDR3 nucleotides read TGTGCCAGTAGTATCTACCAGGGGAGCTACGAGCAGTACTTC.

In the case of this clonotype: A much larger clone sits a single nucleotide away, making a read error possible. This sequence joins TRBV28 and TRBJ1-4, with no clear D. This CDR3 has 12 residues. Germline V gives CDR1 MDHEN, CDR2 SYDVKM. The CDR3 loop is CSSSFAVEKLFF. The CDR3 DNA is TGTTCCAGCAGTTTCGCGGTCGAAAAACTGTTTTTT.

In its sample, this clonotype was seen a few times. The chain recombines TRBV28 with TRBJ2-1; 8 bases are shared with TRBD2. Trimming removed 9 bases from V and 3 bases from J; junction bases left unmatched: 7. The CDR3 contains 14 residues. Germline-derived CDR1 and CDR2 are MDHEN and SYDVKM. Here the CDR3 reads CASGEAGDYNEQFF. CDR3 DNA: TGTGCCAGTGGGGAAGCGGGGGACTACAATGAGCAGTTCTTC.

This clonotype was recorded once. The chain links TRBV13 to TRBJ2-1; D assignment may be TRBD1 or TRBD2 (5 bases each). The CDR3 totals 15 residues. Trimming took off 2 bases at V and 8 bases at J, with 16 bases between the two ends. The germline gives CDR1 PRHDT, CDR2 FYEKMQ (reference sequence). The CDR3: CASSLNQNQGDEQFF. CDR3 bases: TGTGCCAGCAGCTTAAACCAAAACCAGGGAGATGAGCAGTTCTTC. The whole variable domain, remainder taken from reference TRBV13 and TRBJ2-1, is AAGVIQSPRHLIKEKRETATLKCYPIPRHDTVYWYQQGPGQDPQFLISFYEKMQSDKGSIPDRFSAQQFSDYHSELNMSSLELGDSALYFCASSLNQNQGDEQFFGPGTRLTVL.

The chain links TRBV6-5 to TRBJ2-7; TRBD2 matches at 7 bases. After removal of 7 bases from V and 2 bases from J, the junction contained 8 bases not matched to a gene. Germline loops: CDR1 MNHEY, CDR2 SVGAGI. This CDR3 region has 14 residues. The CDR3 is CASNPGLPAYEQYF. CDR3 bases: TGTGCCAGCAACCCGGGACTACCCGCCTACGAGCAGTACTTC.

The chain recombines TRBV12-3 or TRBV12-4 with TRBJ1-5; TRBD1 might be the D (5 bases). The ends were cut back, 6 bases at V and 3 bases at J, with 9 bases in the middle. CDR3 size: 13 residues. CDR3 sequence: CASRGTHNQPQHF. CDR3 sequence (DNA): TGTGCCAGCAGGGGGACTCACAATCAGCCCCAGCATTTT.

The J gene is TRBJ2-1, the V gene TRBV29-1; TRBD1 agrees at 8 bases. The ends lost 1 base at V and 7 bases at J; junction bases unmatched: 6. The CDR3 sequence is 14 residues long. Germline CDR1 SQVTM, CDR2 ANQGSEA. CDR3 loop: CSVEGSRQGNEQFF. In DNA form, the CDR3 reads TGCAGCGTTGAAGGCTCCAGACAGGGGAATGAGCAGTTCTTC.